This T cell receptor beta chain was profiled in a study of blood T cells in healthy people across ages. Worth noting for this clonotype: What it recognizes is unknown.

The donors, healthy Caucasians from Russia, were aged about 6 to 95. Through a sample-barcoded 5' primer and a J-beta primer mix, a second PCR was run for roughly 6 to 11 cycles. Per-sample output comprised a minimum of 2.5 million paired-end reads containing CDR3. In TCRdb, the 5' RACE reads were re-called with MiXCR into one record per CDR3 protein. Among about 1,600,000 distinct CDR3 sequences, 35% to 45% were seen once, and the ten largest hold 7.9%. Overall study findings and caveats: Higher diversity, along with more naive CD4+ cells, distinguished long-lived donors from aged donors.

Germline CDR1 reads SGHRS; CDR2 reads YFSETQ. The V end was cut by 0 bases, the J end by 0 bases, with 16 bases between. The CDR3 spans 19 residues. The V call is TRBV5-1, the J call TRBJ1-6; D is perhaps TRBD1 (5 bases). Source material: blood. The clonotype was recovered from a woman between 18 and 30 years old in good health. The CDR3 loop is CASSLDGRVSGSYNSPLHF. CDR3 nucleotide sequence: TGCGCCAGCAGCTTGGACGGCAGGGTGTCGGGCTCCTATAATTCACCCCTCCACTTT.